The TCR beta chain described here comes from a study of a mutant IDH1 vaccine in newly diagnosed glioma. V was shortened by 4 bases and J by 2 bases, with 12 bases between the two germline ends. This CDR3 contains 13 residues. CDR1 SQVTM and CDR2 ANQGSEA come from the germline V gene. Study outcomes and limitations: Vaccine-induced immune responses occurred in roughly 95% of patients.

Time point of the sample: baseline, week 1 (first vaccination visit). Treatment described: pre-vaccination baseline after standard-of-care therapy. The data were produced by immunoSEQ multiplex PCR, yet TCRdb's version contains in-frame clones alone and is incomplete. The data contain 55,000 to 70,000 clones, around 86% of them seen just once; the ten biggest clones take up about 3%. A word on this clone: Its antigen is not identified.

The sample consisted of PBMCs, taken from a glioma patient treated with radiotherapy, temozolomide or both. J is TRBJ2-7 and V is TRBV29-1; D remains ambiguous. The receptor's source is a man aged 30 to 45 with glioma. CDR3 loop: CSVALFSTYEQYF. The DNA of the CDR3 is TGCAGCGTTGCCTTGTTTTCGACCTACGAGCAGTACTTC.